Reported below is one TCR beta chain. What antigen it recognizes has not been identified. Base qualities are missing; no much larger clone stands one base away. The CDR3 regions of human TCRbeta chains were analyzed by immunosequencing. The authors processed their data as follows. TCRs in the repertoires were compared against a reference library of SARS-CoV-2-specific TCRs that had been generated with the MIRA antigen-specificity platform. Breadth was defined as the fraction of unique TCRs that were SARS-CoV-2-associated, and depth was defined as the fraction of total T cells that were SARS-CoV-2-associated. Each spike-specific TCR was assigned to its reactive spike region and to a CD4 or CD8 class using the MIRA data. Log10-transformed breadth and depth values were compared by one-way ANOVA with Sidak's multiple comparisons tests. Held by TCRdb, this immuneACCESS table contains in-frame sequences only and omits some clones. Under half of the omission traces to an unresolved V gene where checked; the cause of the rest is unknown. The V and J calls and clone size are taken from that table; D and trimming were inferred from the DNA. In all, the sample holds roughly 190,000 clones, and more than 90% of those were seen once. 3.5% to 4% of the sample goes to the ten largest clones.

These data belong to a study of T cell responses to AZD1222 COVID-19 vaccine (dated by TCRdb to the early 2020s). Background for the entire study: A total of approximately 240 trial participants underwent TCR sequencing, of whom more than 200 had received two doses of AZD1222 and around 25 had received two doses of the MenACWY control vaccine. Trial participants were enrolled into age subgroups of 18-55, 56-69 and 70-plus years, which contained 148, 28 and 57 TCR-sequenced participants, respectively.

The sample's time point label, in plain terms: about 28 days (+/-7) after the second vaccine dose. Explained via the paper, the treatment or condition label denotes: meningococcal conjugate vaccine given as trial control. The vaccinee samples were drawn from two UK trials, COV001 and COV002, one of which was a single-blind randomized controlled phase 2/3 trial testing AZD1222 (ChAdOx1 nCoV-19) in healthy adults. For TCRbeta chain sequencing, PBMC samples from trial participants were taken at day 0 and at day 28 after the second dose. Overall results and qualifications from the work: CD4 TCRs associated with the vaccine covered the entire spike protein, and the dominant responses were in regions 160-218 and 743-854. Reportedly, close to half of the unique spike-specific TCRs recognized epitopes lying outside the regions that are mutated in the B.1.351 and B.1.1.7 variants. Most participants were white British and females outnumbered males, and the authors suggested that clonal diversity may have been underestimated. Conclusions about previously exposed vaccinees are limited because only a handful of AZD1222 recipients were SARS-CoV-2 seropositive at baseline. After two AZD1222 doses, both the breadth and the depth of spike-specific TCRs were significantly higher than at day 0 and than in MenACWY recipients. No day 14 peak-response samples were available, so repertoires were characterized only after the peak T cell response. In the small 56-69-year group, the increase in depth fell short of significance, most likely because of low power.

The CDR3 numbers 14 residues from cysteine through phenylalanine. Only CDR3 DNA remains: 42 bases, in frame from the first base. The germline V gene encodes CDR1 SGHTA and CDR2 FQGNSA. V trim: 5 bases; J trim: 5 bases; unmatched bases: 5. This TCR derives from an adult who received the MenACWY meningococcal vaccine as a control. The chain links TRBV7-2 with TRBJ2-1, and 8 bases in between align with TRBD2. Specimen: peripheral blood, collected 28 days after the second dose of the MenACWY control vaccine. The CDR3 loop reads CASSHGLANNEQFF. The sequenced DNA is TGTGCCAGCAGCCACGGACTAGCTAACAATGAGCAGTTCTTC.